This T cell receptor (beta chain) stems from a study of T cell responses to AZD1222 COVID-19 vaccine. After removal of 7 bases from V and 0 bases from J, the junction contained 5 bases not matched to a gene. CDR3 size: 14 residues. CDR1 LNHDA and CDR2 SQIVND come from the germline V gene (reference sequence). With regard to this clone: The antigen remains undetermined.

Sequencing was performed with immunoSEQ multiplex PCR; in TCRdb, only in-frame clones are kept and a portion is missing. The sample shows approximately 77,000 clones, more than 85% of them seen only once. Study-level findings and limits: Clonal diversity may have been underestimated, and the donors were mostly white British, with more females than males.

The clonotype was recovered from an adult who received the AZD1222 COVID-19 vaccine. The gene calls are TRBV19 and TRBJ1-1; 7 bases map to TRBD1. The input for sequencing was peripheral blood, taken 28 days after the second AZD1222 dose. Here the CDR3 reads CASTPTGMNTEAFF. The CDR3, as DNA: TGTGCCAGTACCCCGACAGGGATGAACACTGAAGCTTTCTTT.